This TCR beta chain was sequenced for a study of a mutant IDH1 vaccine in newly diagnosed glioma. As to time point: week 5, during vaccination. A single vaccine dose contained 300 ug of mutant IDH1 20-mer peptide, and topical imiquimod was used with it. With respect to this clone: What it binds is unknown.

Method: immunoSEQ multiplex PCR; TCRdb's copy keeps in-frame clones and lacks some. The sample records about 40,000 clones, roughly nine tenths being singletons. Germline loops: CDR1 SNHLY, CDR2 FYNNEI. The V segment lost 3 bases and the J segment 2 bases; nucleotides outside the gene matches: 7. The CDR3 covers 16 residues. The genes are TRBV2 and TRBJ2-7; 10 bases fit TRBD2. The sequence derives from a man aged 50-59 years with glioma. The starting material was PBMCs, obtained from a glioma patient whose treatment included an IDH1 peptide vaccine. The DNA for the CDR3 is TGTGCCAGCAGTGATGGTAGCGGGAGGCTTACCTACGAGCAGTACTTC. Translating it yields CASSDGSGRLTYEQYF.